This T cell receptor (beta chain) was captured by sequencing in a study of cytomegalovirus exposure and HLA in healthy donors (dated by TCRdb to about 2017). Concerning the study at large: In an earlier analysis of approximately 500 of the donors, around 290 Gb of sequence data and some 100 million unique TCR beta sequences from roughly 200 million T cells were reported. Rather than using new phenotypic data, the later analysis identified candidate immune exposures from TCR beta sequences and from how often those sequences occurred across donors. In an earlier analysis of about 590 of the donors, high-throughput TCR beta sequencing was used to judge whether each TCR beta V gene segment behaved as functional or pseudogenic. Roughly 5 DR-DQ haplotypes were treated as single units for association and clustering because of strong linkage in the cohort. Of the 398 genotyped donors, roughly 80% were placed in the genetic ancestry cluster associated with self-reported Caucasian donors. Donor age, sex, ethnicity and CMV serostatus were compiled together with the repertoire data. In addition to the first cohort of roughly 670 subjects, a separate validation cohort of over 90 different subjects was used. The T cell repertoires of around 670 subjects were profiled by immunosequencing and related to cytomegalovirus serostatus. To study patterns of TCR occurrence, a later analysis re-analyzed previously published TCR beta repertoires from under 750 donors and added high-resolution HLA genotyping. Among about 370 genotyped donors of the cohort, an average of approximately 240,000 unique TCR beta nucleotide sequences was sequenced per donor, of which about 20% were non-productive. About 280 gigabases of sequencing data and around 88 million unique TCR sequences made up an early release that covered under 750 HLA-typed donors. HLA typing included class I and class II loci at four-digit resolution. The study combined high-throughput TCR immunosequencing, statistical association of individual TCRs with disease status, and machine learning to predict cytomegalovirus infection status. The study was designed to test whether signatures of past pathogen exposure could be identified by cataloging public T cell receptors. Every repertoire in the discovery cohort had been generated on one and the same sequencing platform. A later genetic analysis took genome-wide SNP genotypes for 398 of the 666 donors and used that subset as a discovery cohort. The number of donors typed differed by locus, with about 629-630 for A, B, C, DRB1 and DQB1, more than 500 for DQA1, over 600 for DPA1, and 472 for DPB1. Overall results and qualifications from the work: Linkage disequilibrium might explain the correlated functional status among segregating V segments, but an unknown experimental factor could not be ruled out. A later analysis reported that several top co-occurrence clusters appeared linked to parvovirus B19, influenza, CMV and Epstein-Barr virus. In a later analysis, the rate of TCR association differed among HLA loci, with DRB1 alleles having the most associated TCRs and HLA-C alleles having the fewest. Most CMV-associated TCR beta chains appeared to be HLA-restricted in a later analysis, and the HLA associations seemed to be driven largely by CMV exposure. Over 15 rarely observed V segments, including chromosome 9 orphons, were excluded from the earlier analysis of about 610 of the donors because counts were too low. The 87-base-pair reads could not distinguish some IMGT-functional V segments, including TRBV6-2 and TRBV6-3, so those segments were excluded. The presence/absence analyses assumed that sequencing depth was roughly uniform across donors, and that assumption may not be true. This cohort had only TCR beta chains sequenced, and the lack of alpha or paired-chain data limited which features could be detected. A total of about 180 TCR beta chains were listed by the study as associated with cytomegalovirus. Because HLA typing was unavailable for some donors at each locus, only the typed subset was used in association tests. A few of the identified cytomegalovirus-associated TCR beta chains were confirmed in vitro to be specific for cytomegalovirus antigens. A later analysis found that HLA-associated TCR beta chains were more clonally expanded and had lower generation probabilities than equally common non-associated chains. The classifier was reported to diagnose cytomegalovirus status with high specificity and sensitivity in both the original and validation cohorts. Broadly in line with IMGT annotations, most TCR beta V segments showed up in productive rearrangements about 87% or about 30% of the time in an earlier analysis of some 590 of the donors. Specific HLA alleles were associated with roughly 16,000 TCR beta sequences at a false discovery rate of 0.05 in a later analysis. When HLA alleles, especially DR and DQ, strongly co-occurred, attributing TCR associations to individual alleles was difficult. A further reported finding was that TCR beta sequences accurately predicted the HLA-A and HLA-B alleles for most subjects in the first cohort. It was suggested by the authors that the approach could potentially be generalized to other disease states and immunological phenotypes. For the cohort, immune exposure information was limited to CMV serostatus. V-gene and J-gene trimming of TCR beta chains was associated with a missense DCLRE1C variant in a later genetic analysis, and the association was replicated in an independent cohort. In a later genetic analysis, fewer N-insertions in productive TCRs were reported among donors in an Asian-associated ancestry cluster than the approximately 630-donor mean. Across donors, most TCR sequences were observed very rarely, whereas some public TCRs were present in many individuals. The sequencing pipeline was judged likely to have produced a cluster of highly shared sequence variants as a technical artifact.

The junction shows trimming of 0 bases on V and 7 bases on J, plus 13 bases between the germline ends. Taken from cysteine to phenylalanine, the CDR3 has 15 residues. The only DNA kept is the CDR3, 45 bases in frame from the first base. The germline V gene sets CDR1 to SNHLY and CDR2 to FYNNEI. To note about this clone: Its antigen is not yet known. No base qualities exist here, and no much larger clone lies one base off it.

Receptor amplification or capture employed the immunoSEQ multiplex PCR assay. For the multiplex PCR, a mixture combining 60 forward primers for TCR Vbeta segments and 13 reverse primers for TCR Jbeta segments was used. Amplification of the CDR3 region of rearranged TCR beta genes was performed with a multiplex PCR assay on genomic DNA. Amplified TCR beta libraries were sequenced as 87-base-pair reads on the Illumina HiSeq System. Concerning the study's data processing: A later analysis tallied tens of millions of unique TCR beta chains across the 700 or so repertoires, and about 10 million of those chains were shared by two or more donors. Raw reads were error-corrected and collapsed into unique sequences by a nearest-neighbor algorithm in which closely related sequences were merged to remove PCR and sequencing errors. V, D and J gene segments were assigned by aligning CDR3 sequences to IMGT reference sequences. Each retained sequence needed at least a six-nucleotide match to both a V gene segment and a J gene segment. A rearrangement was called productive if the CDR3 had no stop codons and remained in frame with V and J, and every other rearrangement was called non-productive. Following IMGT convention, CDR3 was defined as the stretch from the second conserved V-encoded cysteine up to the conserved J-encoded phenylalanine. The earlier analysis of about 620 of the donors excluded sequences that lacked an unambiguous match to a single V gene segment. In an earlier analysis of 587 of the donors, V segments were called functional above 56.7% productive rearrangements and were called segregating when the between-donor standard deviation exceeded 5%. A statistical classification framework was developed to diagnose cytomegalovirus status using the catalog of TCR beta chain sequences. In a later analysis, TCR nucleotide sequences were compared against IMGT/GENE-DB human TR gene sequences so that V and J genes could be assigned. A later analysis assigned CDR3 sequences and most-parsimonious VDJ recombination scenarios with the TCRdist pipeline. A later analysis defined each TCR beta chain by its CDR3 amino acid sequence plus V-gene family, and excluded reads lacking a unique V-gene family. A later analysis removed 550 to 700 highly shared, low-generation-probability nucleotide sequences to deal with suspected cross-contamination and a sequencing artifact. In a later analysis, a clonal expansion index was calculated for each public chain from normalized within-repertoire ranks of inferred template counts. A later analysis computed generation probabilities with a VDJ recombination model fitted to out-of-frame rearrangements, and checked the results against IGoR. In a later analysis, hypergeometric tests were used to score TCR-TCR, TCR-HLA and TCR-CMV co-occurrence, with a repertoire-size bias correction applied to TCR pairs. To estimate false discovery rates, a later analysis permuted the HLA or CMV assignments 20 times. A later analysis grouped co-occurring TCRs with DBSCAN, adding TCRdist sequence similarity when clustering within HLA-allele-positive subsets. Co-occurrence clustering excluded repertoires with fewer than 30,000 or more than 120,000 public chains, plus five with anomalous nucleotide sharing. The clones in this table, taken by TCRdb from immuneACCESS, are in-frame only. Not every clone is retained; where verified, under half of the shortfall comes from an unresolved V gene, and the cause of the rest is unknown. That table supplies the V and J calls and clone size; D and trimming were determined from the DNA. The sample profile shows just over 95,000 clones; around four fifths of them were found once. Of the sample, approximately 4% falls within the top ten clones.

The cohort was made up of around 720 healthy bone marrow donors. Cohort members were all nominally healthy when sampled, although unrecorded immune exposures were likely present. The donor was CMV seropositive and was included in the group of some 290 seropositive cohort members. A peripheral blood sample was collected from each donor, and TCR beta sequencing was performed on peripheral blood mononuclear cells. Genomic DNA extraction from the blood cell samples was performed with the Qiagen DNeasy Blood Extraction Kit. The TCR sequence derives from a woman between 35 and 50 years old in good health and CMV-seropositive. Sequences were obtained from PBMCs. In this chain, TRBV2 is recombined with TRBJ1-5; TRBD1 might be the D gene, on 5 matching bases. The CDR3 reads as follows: CASSEAGAGIQPQHF. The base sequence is TGTGCCAGCAGTGAAGCAGGAGCAGGGATACAGCCCCAGCATTTT.